This TCR beta chain came from a study of blood T cell repertoires in COVID-19. Some clones are missing from TCRdb's copy, which holds only in-frame ones; the method was immunoSEQ multiplex PCR. Of under 110,000 clones listed, more than 80% are singletons. The CDR3 loop spans 11 amino acids. V gave up 5 bases and J gave up 11 bases; unmatched junction bases: 4. Germline CDR1 reads MGHDK; CDR2 reads SYGVNS. The sequencing sample was made of peripheral blood. This chain links TRBV25-1 with TRBJ1-1, with TRBD1 matching over 8 bases. The TCR sequence derives from a woman aged 60 to 75 with acute or convalescent COVID-19. The CDR3 DNA reads as TGTGCCAGCAGTACGACAGGGGCTGCTTTCTTT. Its translation: CASSTTGAAFF.